The T cell receptor beta chain under discussion was sequenced for a study of vaccination effects on CD4 cells after COVID-19. About the research overall: Each participant received a vaccine that was either BNT162b2 or mRNA-1273, given as two doses. Whole-study results and caveats: Marked clonal contraction was seen late after vaccination (in both infection- and vaccine-induced clones).

The V segment lost 2 bases and the J segment 4 bases; nucleotides outside the gene matches: 15. The germline gives CDR1 SGHAT, CDR2 FQNNGV. CDR3 size: 18 residues. Within the ViraFEST assay, antigen-specific CD4+ T cells underwent expansion with viral peptide pools prior to sequencing. Culture proceeded for more than nine days, and CD4+ T cells were then isolated. Nobody among the vaccine recipients had prior SARS-CoV-2 infection (nucleocapsid antibodies were negative). PBMC cultures contained about 2 million cells per well, 8.5 to 10 IU/ml IL-2 and around 9.3 ug/ml peptides. Days 3 and 7 saw half the medium replaced with IL-2 medium. The repertoire was sequenced with immunoSEQ multiplex PCR; TCRdb's copy has only in-frame clones and lacks some. The data show approximately 76,000 clones, more than 60% seen once. Comments on this clone: Its target is not known.

Sequences were derived from CD4+ T cells from PBMCs cultured with SARS-CoV-2 spike peptides, sampled before COVID-19 vaccination. The origin of this receptor is a human donor who received a COVID-19 vaccine. The chain recombines TRBV11-2 with TRBJ1-1; 8 positions agree with TRBD1. The CDR3 bases are TGTGCCAGCAGCTTACATACAGGGGGGGGTAGAGATGGCACTGAAGCTTTCTTT. It is translated as CASSLHTGGGRDGTEAFF. Supplemented by reference TRBV11-2 and TRBJ1-1, the full variable domain reads EAGVAQSPRYKIIEKRQSVAFWCNPISGHATLYWYQQILGQGPKLLIQFQNNGVVDDSQLPKDRFSAERLKGVDSTLKIQPAKLEDSAVYLCASSLHTGGGRDGTEAFFGQGTRLTVV.